This passage covers 3 T cell receptor beta chains from one sample sequenced in a study of T cells in Graves' hyperthyroidism and ophthalmopathy. RNA transcripts yielded amplified TCR beta CDR3 regions. HTBI primers drove first-round RT-PCR of the TCR CDR3. TCRdb re-analysed the multiplex PCR reads in MiXCR, keeping a single row per CDR3 protein. The sample consists of hundreds of thousands of distinct CDR3 sequences, about 14% of them appearing once. The specimen sequenced was blood. Every receptor here comes from a woman in her forties or fifties with Graves' ophthalmopathy.

With regard to this clonotype: The junction does not match germline at one end; this may be a read error. This sequence joins TRBV20-1 and TRBJ1-6; 7 bases line up with TRBD1. CDR3 length equals 15 residues. The germline gives CDR1 DFQATT, CDR2 SNEGSKA (reference sequence). This CDR3 is CSAREPGTAYSPPHF. The CDR3 DNA reads TGCAGTGCTAGAGAACCGGGGACAGCCTATTCACCCCCCCACTTT.

This clonotype was picked up a small number of times. V and J are TRBV18 and TRBJ2-1; 7 bases align to TRBD2. CDR1 is KGHSH, CDR2 LQKENI, per germline. This CDR3 has 16 amino acids. Trimming at V came to 3 bases and at J to 1 base, leaving 6 bases not matched to a gene. CDR3 region: CASSPVRERSYNEQFF. The CDR3 region has the DNA TGTGCCAGCTCACCGGTGCGGGAGAGGTCCTACAATGAGCAGTTCTTC.

This clonotype was counted between two and nine times. The chain's CDR3 is CASGGTVPSGANVLTF. CDR3 sequence (DNA): TGTGCCAGCGGGGGGACAGTACCCTCTGGGGCCAACGTCCTGACTTTC. The chain is built from TRBV28 and TRBJ2-6; the D gene is possibly TRBD1 (7 bases). CDR3 length: 16 amino acids. V lost 8 bases and J lost 0, with 14 bases in between. Germline assignment: CDR1 MDHEN and CDR2 SYDVKM.